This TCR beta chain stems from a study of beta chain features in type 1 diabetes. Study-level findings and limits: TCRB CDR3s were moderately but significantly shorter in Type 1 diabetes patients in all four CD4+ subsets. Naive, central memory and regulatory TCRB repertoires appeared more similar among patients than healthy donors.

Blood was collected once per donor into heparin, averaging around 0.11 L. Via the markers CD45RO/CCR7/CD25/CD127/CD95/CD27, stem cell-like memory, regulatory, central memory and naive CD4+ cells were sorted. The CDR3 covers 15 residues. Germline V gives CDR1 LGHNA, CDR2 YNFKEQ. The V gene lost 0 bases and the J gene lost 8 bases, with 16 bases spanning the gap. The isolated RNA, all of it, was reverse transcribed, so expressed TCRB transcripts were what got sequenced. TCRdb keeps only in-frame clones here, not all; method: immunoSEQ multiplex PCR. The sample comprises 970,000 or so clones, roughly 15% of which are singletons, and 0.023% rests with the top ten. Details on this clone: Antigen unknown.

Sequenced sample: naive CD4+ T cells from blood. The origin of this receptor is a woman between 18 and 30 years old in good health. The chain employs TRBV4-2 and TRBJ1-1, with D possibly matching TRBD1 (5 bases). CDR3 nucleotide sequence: TGTGCCAGCAGCCAAGACTCGCAGGGCGCCTGGGAAGCTTTCTTT. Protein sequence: CASSQDSQGAWEAFF.